Here is one TCR beta chain with its context. Its antigen is undetermined. CDR1 and CDR2 (germline): SQVTM, ANQGSEA. The CDR3 sequence is 11 residues long. The V and J ends lost 3 bases and 2 bases respectively, with 5 bases between them. TCRdb reprocessed the 5' RACE reads with MiXCR, giving one entry per CDR3 protein. The sample has around 690,000 distinct CDR3 sequences, roughly 20% seen once. The data were obtained in a study of identical twins. Broader study findings: Abundant beta clonotypes from cord blood had fewer insertions, unlike memory repertoires, which showed none.

The donor group consisted entirely of healthy Caucasians. A further study also used this sample, focusing on T cells expressing NK-cell markers. That paper notes: In sorted CD3+CD56+NKG2C+, CD3+CD56+NKG2C- and CD3+CD56-NKG2C+ T cells, TCR beta repertoires were obtained.

V is TRBV29-1 and J is TRBJ2-7, with D unresolved. The sequenced sample consisted of PBMCs. The clonotype originates from a woman in her late teens or twenties in good health. Here the CDR3 DNA reads TGCAGCGTTGAGCTACCCTACGAGCAGTACTTC. Encoded protein: CSVELPYEQYF.